The 8 T cell receptor beta chains reported below all come from one sample, sequenced in a study of early T cells in non-severe SARS-CoV-2 infection. TCRdb reprocessed the 5' RACE reads with MiXCR, giving one entry per CDR3 protein. This sample yields approximately 63,000 distinct CDR3 sequences, of which approximately 6.1% are seen a single time; approximately 3.6% belongs to the top ten. Sequenced material: whole blood, taken at baseline. Receptors originate from an adult who was a healthcare worker with PCR-confirmed SARS-CoV-2 infection or an uninfected control (not recorded which).

The genes are TRBV29-1 and TRBJ1-1; D call uncertain. The CDR3 is made up of 12 amino acids. The germline V gene encodes CDR1 SQVTM and CDR2 ANQGSEA. Trimming pared 3 bases from V and 1 base from J, leaving 6 bases between. The CDR3 loop reads CSVDRANTEAFF. As DNA, the CDR3 is TGCAGCGTTGACAGAGCGAACACTGAAGCTTTCTTT.

The genes are TRBV5-1 and TRBJ1-6; 9 nucleotides match TRBD1. The CDR3 runs to 15 residues. V lost 1 base to trimming and J lost 9 bases; unmatched junction nucleotides: 5. Looked up from germline, CDR1 is SGHRS and CDR2 is YFSETQ. The CDR3 region has the DNA TGCGCCAGCAGCTTGACCGGGACAGGGTCTTCACCCCTCCACTTT. Translated, it gives CASSLTGTGSSPLHF.

V is TRBV3-1 and J is TRBJ1-1; D is possibly TRBD1 (5 bases). Looked up from germline, CDR1 is LGHDT and CDR2 is YNNKEL (reference sequence). The ends were cut back, 1 base at V and 2 bases at J, with 17 bases in the middle. The CDR3 runs to 17 residues. In DNA, the CDR3 is TGTGCCAGCAGCCAAGGTACAGGCTGGGATCTTAACACTGAAGCTTTCTTT. This sequence encodes CASSQGTGWDLNTEAFF.

This clonotype was seen only a few times. This chain joins TRBV9 and TRBJ2-2; D not certain. This CDR3 region has 12 residues. Trimming pared 0 bases from V and 7 bases from J, leaving 4 bases between. Looked up from germline, CDR1 is SGDLS and CDR2 is YYNGEE. As DNA, the CDR3 is TGTGCCAGCAGCGTAGGGGGCGGGGAGCTGTTTTTT. Translation: CASSVGGGELFF.

This clonotype came up many times. Here the CDR3 reads CSVGTGGYNEQFF. The CDR3 coding sequence is TGCAGCGTTGGGACAGGGGGTTACAATGAGCAGTTCTTC. This chain links TRBV29-1 with TRBJ2-1; TRBD1 aligns across 10 bases. The V and J ends lost 4 bases and 4 bases, in that order; junction bases with no gene match: 1. The CDR3 is 13 residues long. From germline, CDR1 is SQVTM and CDR2 ANQGSEA.

This clonotype was seen only a few times. The chain employs TRBV28 and TRBJ2-7, with D possibly called TRBD1 or TRBD2 (6 bases each). This CDR3 contains 14 residues. The V end was cut by 3 bases, the J end by 4 bases, with 13 bases between. CDR1 and CDR2 from the germline V gene are MDHEN and SYDVKM. CDR3 sequence (DNA): TGTGCCAGCAGTTTTGGGGGCGCGGGATACGAGCAGTACTTC. Amino acids: CASSFGGAGYEQYF.

The chain recombines TRBV21-1 with TRBJ2-5; TRBD1 was called by the table and not checked on the DNA. TRBV21-1 is annotated as a pseudogene. The CDR3 has 12 amino acids. The CDR3 DNA reads TGTGCCAGCAGCAGGGGGCGAGAGACCCAGTACTTC. It yields the protein CASSRGRETQYF.

In its sample, this clonotype was seen a few times. The gene calls are TRBV6-5 and TRBJ1-5; D call uncertain. Germline CDR1 reads MNHEY; CDR2 reads SVGAGI. The V end lost 0 bases, the J end lost 6 bases, and 12 bases lay between the germline ends. The CDR3 runs 15 residues. This chain's CDR3 is CASSYSPTGGQPQHF. CDR3 DNA sequence: TGTGCCAGCAGTTACTCGCCTACGGGCGGTCAGCCCCAGCATTTT.